This passage covers 18 T cell receptor beta chains from one sample sequenced in a study of beta chain features in type 1 diabetes. The entirety of the isolated RNA underwent reverse transcription, so expressed TCRB transcripts were sequenced. Using immunoSEQ multiplex PCR, the repertoire was profiled, and TCRdb retains in-frame clones only, with some absent. The table shows under 550,000 clones, with approximately 10% occurring only once. The sample was naive CD4+ T cells from blood. The receptor source for this set is a woman younger than 35 in good health.

This sequence joins TRBV29-1 and TRBJ2-7, with TRBD1 identical over 7 bases. The V segment lost 3 bases and the J segment 4 bases; nucleotides outside the gene matches: 9. The CDR3 sequence is 14 residues long. Germline CDR1 SQVTM, CDR2 ANQGSEA. CDR3 nucleotides: TGCAGCGTTGACCCGTCCGGCAGGGGGTACGAGCAGTACTTC. This codes for CSVDPSGRGYEQYF.

This clone was observed a few times. The CDR3 DNA reads TGTGCCTGGAGACTTCGGGGGTCTGGGGCCAACGTCCTGACTTTC. It specifies CAWRLRGSGANVLTF. This chain connects TRBV30 to TRBJ2-6, with D tentatively TRBD2 (6 bases). The length of the CDR3 is 15 residues. Germline CDR1 reads GTSNPN; CDR2 reads SVGIG (reference sequence). V shed 3 bases and J shed 1 base, with 10 bases lying between them.

The chain recombines TRBV6-5 with TRBJ1-6; D remains unclear. V was pared by 0 bases and J by 7 bases, with 10 bases between. This CDR3 is 15 amino acids long. Germline V CDR1 and CDR2: MNHEY, SVGAGI. Here the CDR3 reads CASSYSQAANSPLHF. Here the CDR3 DNA reads TGTGCCAGCAGTTACTCACAAGCGGCGAATTCACCCCTCCACTTT.

The chain joins TRBV5-1 to TRBJ2-4; D may correspond to TRBD1 or TRBD2 (5 bases each). With 3 bases removed from V and 4 bases from J, the gap between germline ends came to 11 bases. The CDR3 sequence is 14 residues long. Germline-derived CDR1 and CDR2 are SGHRS and YFSETQ. CDR3: CASSSAGAKNIQYF. The DNA of the CDR3 is TGCGCCAGCAGCTCCGCCGGGGCTAAAAACATTCAGTACTTC.

This clone came up a few times. The CDR3 nucleotides read TGCAGCGTTGAAGAAGCAGGTCTTAGCTCCTACAATGAGCAGTTCTTC. Translation: CSVEEAGLSSYNEQFF. The J gene is TRBJ2-1, the V gene TRBV29-1; no definite D call. Trimming took 0 bases from V and 0 from J, leaving 12 bases between them. Germline V gene sequence: CDR1 SQVTM, CDR2 ANQGSEA. CDR3 length: 16 amino acids.

This clone occurred a few times. This chain connects TRBV9 to TRBJ2-7, with D hard to call. V was clipped by 1 base and J by 0 bases, with 8 bases between them. The CDR3 has 14 residues. Germline V gives CDR1 SGDLS, CDR2 YYNGEE. In DNA form, the CDR3 reads TGTGCCAGCAGCGTATCTACTCACTCCTACGAGCAGTACTTC. It translates to CASSVSTHSYEQYF. The variable domain in full, with the rest retrieved from reference TRBV9 and TRBJ2-7, is DSGVTQTPKHLITATGQRVTLRCSPRSGDLSVYWYQQSLDQGLQFLIQYYNGEERAKGNILERFSAQQFPDLHSELNLSSLELGDSALYFCASSVSTHSYEQYFGPGTRLTVT.

The chain carries TRBV2 and TRBJ2-5; the D call may be TRBD1 or TRBD2 (5 bases each). Per the germline V gene, CDR1 is SNHLY and CDR2 is FYNNEI. Trimming stripped 8 bases from V and 2 bases from J, with 18 bases between. There are 15 residues in the CDR3. The CDR3 region has the DNA TGTGCCAGCCGGGAAGAACGGACAATTCAAGAGACCCAGTACTTC. This sequence encodes CASREERTIQETQYF.

The CDR3 spells CASSFRDRGSDGYTF. In DNA form, the CDR3 reads TGTGCCAGCAGCTTCCGGGACAGGGGATCCGATGGCTACACCTTC. V is TRBV7-8 and J is TRBJ1-2; 10 bases align to TRBD1. The CDR3 loop spans 15 amino acids. Looked up from germline, CDR1 is SGHVS and CDR2 is FQNEAQ. The V and J ends lost 3 bases and 6 bases, in that order; junction bases with no gene match: 7.

This clone showed up just a few times. This sequence joins TRBV19 and TRBJ1-4; 7 bases align to TRBD1. Germline loops: CDR1 LNHDA, CDR2 SQIVND (reference sequence). Trimming took 3 bases from V and 0 from J; bases not matched to a gene: 7. The CDR3 extends over 17 amino acids. CDR3 DNA sequence: TGTGCCAGTAGTATTCCGACAGGGACTGCAACTAATGAAAAACTGTTTTTT. Its protein product is CASSIPTGTATNEKLFF.

The chain uses TRBV7-9 and TRBJ2-7; D assignment may be TRBD1 or TRBD2 (5 bases each). Trimming left V 4 bases short and J 4 bases short, with 23 bases between. Germline CDR1 reads SEHNR; CDR2 reads FQNEAQ (reference sequence). The CDR3 covers 17 residues. The DNA of the CDR3 is TGTGCCAGCAGCTCTTTCCAAACGCCCGGGACCGGATACGAGCAGTACTTC. Translated, it gives CASSSFQTPGTGYEQYF.

This clone was seen a handful of times. The J gene is TRBJ2-7, the V gene TRBV9, with D perhaps matching TRBD2 (6 bases). Between the trimmed V and J ends, which lost 4 bases and 2 bases, there was a span of 16 bases. Germline V gene data show CDR1 as SGDLS and CDR2 as YYNGEE. The CDR3 runs to 15 residues. CDR3 nucleotides: TGTGCCAGCAGCCCAGTTGGAGGGGCAACCTACGAGCAGTACTTC. Translated, it gives CASSPVGGATYEQYF.

The chain joins TRBV20-1 to TRBJ2-7; no clear D gene. From germline, CDR1 is DFQATT and CDR2 SNEGSKA (reference sequence). This CDR3 region has 11 residues. V was clipped by 6 bases and J by 3 bases, with 9 bases between them. CDR3 sequence reads: CSASKDYEQYF. The DNA for the CDR3 is TGCAGTGCCAGCAAGGACTACGAGCAGTACTTC.

The CDR3 protein is CASSRDRAVRETQYF. The CDR3 DNA sequence: TGTGCCAGCTCCCGGGACAGGGCTGTGCGTGAGACCCAGTACTTC. V and J are TRBV19 and TRBJ2-5, with TRBD1 identical over 9 bases. Germline CDR1 LNHDA, CDR2 SQIVND (reference sequence). The V gene end was trimmed by 9 bases and the J gene end by 5 bases; junction bases not matched to a gene: 13. The CDR3 has 15 amino acids.

The chain is built from TRBV5-4 and TRBJ2-3, with TRBD1 matching over 9 bases. The CDR3 length is 15 residues. With 4 bases clipped from V and 9 bases from J, the junction kept 12 bases outside the gene matches. CDR1 is SGHNT and CDR2 is YYREEE in the germline V gene (reference sequence). Here the CDR3 DNA reads TGTGCCAGCAGCCCGGGAGGACAGGGGACTGTCACGCAGTATTTT. Amino acids: CASSPGGQGTVTQYF.

The chain links TRBV20-1 to TRBJ1-2; D remains ambiguous. Trimming left V 7 bases short and J 8 bases short, with 14 bases between. Germline V gene lookup returns CDR1 DFQATT and CDR2 SNEGSKA (reference sequence). CDR3 size: 11 residues. The CDR3 sequence: CSGADSRGYTF. In DNA form, the CDR3 reads TGCAGTGGGGCCGACTCCCGCGGCTACACCTTC.

The V gene is TRBV21-1, the J gene TRBJ2-2; no DNA check was done on the table's D call, TRBD1. TRBV21-1 is shown as a pseudogene. This CDR3 is built from 16 residues. The CDR3 here is CASSEGQVGGTGELFF. DNA of the CDR3: TGTGCCAGCAGCGAAGGACAGGTTGGCGGCACCGGGGAGCTGTTTTTT.

As to this clone: Other DNA variants within this sample encode the same CDR3. The chain employs TRBV7-2 and TRBJ1-1; no definite D call. In germline, CDR1 is SGHTA, CDR2 FQGNSA. The V end lost 4 bases, the J end lost 3 bases, and 3 bases lay between the germline ends. The CDR3 contains 11 residues. The CDR3 DNA is TGTGCCAGCAGCTCCTACACTGAAGCTTTCTTT. Amino acids: CASSSYTEAFF.

The genes are TRBV28 and TRBJ1-1, with D unresolved. Germline-derived CDR1 and CDR2 are MDHEN and SYDVKM. The CDR3 totals 13 residues. V shed 10 bases and J shed 4 bases, with 16 bases lying between them. CDR3 sequence reads: CATIFGQPTEAFF. The CDR3 DNA sequence: TGTGCCACCATTTTCGGGCAGCCCACTGAAGCTTTCTTT.